The rows below give T cell receptor beta chains drawn from one sample of a study of regulatory T cells in long-lasting Graves disease. TCRdb used MiXCR to reprocess the multiplex PCR reads, holding one entry per CDR3 protein. The sample lists about 450,000 distinct CDR3 sequences; around 22% were seen once. The specimen was peripheral blood mononuclear cells (PBMCs), collected when the disease was refractory, from a patient treated with antithyroid drugs. Every receptor here comes from a female donor with Graves disease. CDR3s include the opening cysteine and the closing phenylalanine or tryptophan. The D gene is left open where the match is weak. Size tells how often a clone was seen (once, few, many) or the class of an expanded clone, and some rows leave it out.

- TRBJ2-7 TRBV12-3/TRBV12-4 TRBD2 TGTGCCAGCAGCCTCTCCGGGACTAGCGACGAGCAGTACTTC CASSLSGTSDEQYF
- TRBJ2-7 TRBV9 TRBD1 TGTGCCAGCAGCGTAGACCCCCGGACAGGGAGCTACGAGCAGTACTTC CASSVDPRTGSYEQYF
few TRBJ2-4 TRBV7-2 - TGTGCCAGCAGCTTATCACCCACTGGGTCCAAAAACATTCAGTACTTC CASSLSPTGSKNIQYF
- TRBJ2-5 TRBV5-6 - TGTGCCAGCAGCCTCAGAGTACCCACTGAAGAGACCCAGTACTTC CASSLRVPTEETQYF
- TRBJ1-1 TRBV19 - TGTGCCAGTAGTATTAGTCTGACGAACACTGAAGCTTTCTTT CASSISLTNTEAFF
- TRBJ1-1 TRBV20-1 - TGCAGTGCTAGAGATCTGGGCAAAATGAACACTGAAGCTTTCTTT CSARDLGKMNTEAFF
many TRBJ1-1 TRBV20-1 - TGCAGTGCTAGAGTTCAGTCCTTGAACACTGAAGCTTTCTTT CSARVQSLNTEAFF
many TRBJ1-1 TRBV11-1 - TGTGCCAGCAGCCGGGGTGGAGTAGCTTTCTTT CASSRGGVAFF
- TRBJ2-3 TRBV9 - TGTGCCAGCAGCGTAGGGACTTTGGCTAGCACAGATACGCAGTATTTT CASSVGTLASTDTQYF
- TRBJ2-7 TRBV20-1 - TGCAGTGCCAACGTGGGACGCCGGGGCGAGCAGTACTTC CSANVGRRGEQYF
- TRBJ2-7 TRBV6-2/TRBV6-3 - TGTGCCAGCGGGTCGTGGGGCGAGCAGTACTTC CASGSWGEQYF
- TRBJ2-7 TRBV7-9 - TGTGCCAGCAGCTCCCGGGAGAGAGAGGAGCAGTACTTC CASSSREREEQYF
many TRBJ1-2 TRBV5-1 - TGCGCCAGCAGCTTCGGTGGAATCAACTATGGCTACACCTTC CASSFGGINYGYTF
- TRBJ1-1 TRBV10-3 - TGTGCCATCAGTGATTTGAGGGCCGGCACTGAAGCTTTCTTT CAISDLRAGTEAFF
- TRBJ1-1 TRBV6-1 TRBD1 TGTGCCAGCAGTCAACCGACAGGGCGAAGGACTGAAGCTTTCTTT CASSQPTGRRTEAFF
- TRBJ2-7 TRBV20-1 - TGCAGTGCTAGAGATCTTCTTCAGGGTGGCGAGCAGTACTTC CSARDLLQGGEQYF
- TRBJ1-3 TRBV19 TRBD1 TGTGCCAGTAGTTGGGGACAGGGAAACACCATATATTTT CASSWGQGNTIYF
- TRBJ2-3 TRBV28 - TGTGCCAGCAGTTTTAACAGTCTCACAGATACGCAGTATTTT CASSFNSLTDTQYF
few TRBJ2-7 TRBV13 TRBD2 TGTGCCAGCAGTCGGACTAGCGGGAGTCTCCACGAGCAGTACTTC CASSRTSGSLHEQYF
few TRBJ2-2 TRBV27 TRBD1 TGTGCCTCCAAAAAGGGACAGGGATACACCGGGGAGCTGTTTTTT CASKKGQGYTGELFF
few TRBJ1-1 TRBV5-1 - TGCGCCAGCAGCTTGAAGTACAGCGAAGATATTAATGCTGAAGCTTTCTTT CASSLKYSEDINAEAFF
many TRBJ1-1 TRBV28 TRBD1 TGTGCCAGCAGTTTATCGCGGACAGGGGCTGTGACCACTGAAGCTTTCTTT CASSLSRTGAVTTEAFF
few TRBJ1-4 TRBV28 TRBD1 TGTGCCAGCACTCAGGTGCAGGGGGAATTTGGTGAAAAACTGTTTTTT CASTQVQGEFGEKLFF
- TRBJ2-2 TRBV9 TRBD2 TGTGCCAGCAGCGCTGGACTAGCGGGAGGCGCCGGGGAGCTGTTTTTT CASSAGLAGGAGELFF
many TRBJ2-7 TRBV20-1 - TGCAGTGCTAACCCCATCCAGGTCTCTGTCTACGAGCAGTACTTC CSANPIQVSVYEQYF
- TRBJ1-2 TRBV7-9 TRBD1 TGTGCCAGCAGCGAATGGACAGGGGTGCGTGGCTACACCTTC CASSEWTGVRGYTF
few TRBJ2-5 TRBV20-1 TRBD2 TGCAGTGCCCCAAAACCGGGACTAGCGATTGGGTTGCAAGAGACCCAGTACTTC CSAPKPGLAIGLQETQYF
- TRBJ1-2 TRBV2 TRBD1 TGTGCCAGCAGCTCGTCCAGGACAGGGTCCCATGGCTACACCTTC CASSSSRTGSHGYTF
many TRBJ1-4 TRBV2 TRBD1 TGTGCCAGCAGGGGACAGGGACCTCCTCAGCGGAGTGAAAAACTGTTTTTT CASRGQGPPQRSEKLFF
few TRBJ2-7 TRBV28 - TGTGCCACAAATACCCGACCCCCGGGGCCCTTTTCGGAGCAGTACTTC CATNTRPPGPFSEQYF
many TRBJ2-7 TRBV6-5 - TGTGCCAGCAGTTACTCAACGGGAGAGCAGTACTTC CASSYSTGEQYF
many TRBJ1-1 TRBV20-1 TRBD1 TGCAGTGCTTCCCAGGGGGCGACGAACACTGAAGCTTTCTTT CSASQGATNTEAFF
- TRBJ2-2 TRBV19 - TGTGCCAGTAGTAAAAGCCCCACCGGGGAGCTGTTTTTT CASSKSPTGELFF
many TRBJ2-7 TRBV15 - TGTGCCACCAGCAGATCCGGACTAACCTACGAGCAGTACTTC CATSRSGLTYEQYF
many TRBJ2-5 TRBV29-1 - TGCAGCGTTGACAGGAGCGAGACCCAGTACTTC CSVDRSETQYF
- TRBJ1-3 TRBV19 TRBD1 TGTGCCAGTACCCACGGGGACAGGGGACCCGGAAACACCATATATTTT CASTHGDRGPGNTIYF
- TRBJ1-5 TRBV11-3 - TGTGCCAGCAGCCGCGGAGTTTCTCAGCCCCAGCATTTT CASSRGVSQPQHF
many TRBJ2-7 TRBV2 TRBD1 TGTGCCACAGCCTCCGGGACAGGGGGCATCGAGCAGTACTTC CATASGTGGIEQYF
- TRBJ2-7 TRBV5-1 TRBD2 TGCGCCAGCAGCGAAAGCGGGATACGCGAGCAGTACTTC CASSESGIREQYF
few TRBJ2-5 TRBV18 - TGTGCCAGCTCACCCCAGCAGGGAGAGACCCAGTACTTC CASSPQQGETQYF
many TRBJ1-1 TRBV3-1 - TGTGCCAGCAGCCCAGTGCGGTATTTCACTGAAGCTTTCTTT CASSPVRYFTEAFF
many TRBJ2-7 TRBV11-1 TRBD1 TGTGCCAGCGGAGGGACAGGGAAAACCGAGCAGTACTTC CASGGTGKTEQYF
- TRBJ1-1 TRBV4-1 - TGCGCCAGCAGCTTCGTGGAGGACACTGAAGCTTTCTTT CASSFVEDTEAFF
few TRBJ2-6 TRBV14 - TGTGCCAGCAGCCAAGGGGGGGCGGGGGCCAACGTCCTGACTTTC CASSQGGAGANVLTF
few TRBJ1-3 TRBV27 - TGTGCCAGCAGTACAGACTCTGGAAACACCATATATTTT CASSTDSGNTIYF